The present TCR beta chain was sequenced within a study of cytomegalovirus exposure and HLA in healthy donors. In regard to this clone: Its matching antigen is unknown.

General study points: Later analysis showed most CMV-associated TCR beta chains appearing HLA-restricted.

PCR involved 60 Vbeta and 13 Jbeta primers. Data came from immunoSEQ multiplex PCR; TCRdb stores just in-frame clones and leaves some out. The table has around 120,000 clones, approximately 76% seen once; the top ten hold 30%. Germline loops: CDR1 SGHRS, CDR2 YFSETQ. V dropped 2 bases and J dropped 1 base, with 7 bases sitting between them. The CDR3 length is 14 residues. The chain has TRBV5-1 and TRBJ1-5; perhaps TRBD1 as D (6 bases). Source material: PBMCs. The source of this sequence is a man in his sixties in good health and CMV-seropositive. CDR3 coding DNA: TGCGCCAGCAGCTTAGGACAGAGCAATCAGCCCCAGCATTTT. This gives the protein CASSLGQSNQPQHF.